Following are 21 T cell receptor beta chains from one sample sequenced in a study of shared clonotypes between healthy human individuals. Profiled with immunoSEQ multiplex PCR; TCRdb holds only in-frame clones, not every one. The data hold some 2 million clones, with about 95% observed a single time. Positively selected for CCR7, the CD45RO-negative cells used as naive CD8 cells excluded terminally differentiated effector memory CD45RA+ cells. The sequenced sample was naive CD8+ T cells sorted from blood. These receptors originate from a man in his late teens or twenties in good health.

The rearrangement links TRBV14 to TRBJ2-5; 9 bases agree with TRBD2. CDR1 and CDR2 (germline): SGHDN, FVKESK. After removal of 6 bases from V and 5 bases from J, the junction contained 10 bases not matched to a gene. This CDR3 is 15 amino acids long. The CDR3 coding sequence is TGTGCCAGCAGTCCGACTAGCGGTAGAGGGGAGACCCAGTACTTC. Translated: CASSPTSGRGETQYF.

This clone was observed once. This chain uses TRBV2 with TRBJ2-5; possibly TRBD1 for D (6 bases). CDR3 length: 15 residues. CDR1 and CDR2 from the germline V gene are SNHLY and FYNNEI. The V end was cut by 3 bases, the J end by 1 base, with 12 bases between. CDR3 DNA: TGTGCCAGCAGTGATAGACAGGACCTCCAAGAGACCCAGTACTTC. Translation: CASSDRQDLQETQYF.

The chain combines TRBV19 with TRBJ2-7; TRBD2 is a possible D gene (5 bases). Germline values: CDR1 LNHDA, CDR2 SQIVND (reference sequence). V dropped 3 bases and J dropped 4 bases, with 10 bases sitting between them. The CDR3 runs to 13 residues. The CDR3 DNA reads TGTGCCAGTAGTATCGGACTTGTATACGAGCAGTACTTC. Residues: CASSIGLVYEQYF.

Only one count was recorded for this clone. V is TRBV11-2 and J is TRBJ2-7, with D hard to call. This CDR3 region has 15 residues. V lost 0 bases to trimming and J lost 0 bases, with 9 bases between them. Germline V gene lookup returns CDR1 SGHAT and CDR2 FQNNGV. The CDR3: CASSLDPGFSYEQYF. CDR3 coding DNA: TGTGCCAGCAGCTTAGATCCTGGGTTCTCCTACGAGCAGTACTTC.

V gene TRBV14 combines with J gene TRBJ1-4, with TRBD1 as a possible D gene (6 bases). Germline values: CDR1 SGHDN, CDR2 FVKESK. The CDR3 sequence is 14 residues long. Trimming took 6 bases from V and 4 from J, leaving 12 bases between them. The CDR3 spells CASRPRGHNEKLFF. The CDR3 nucleotides read TGTGCCAGCAGGCCCCGGGGGCATAATGAAAAACTGTTTTTT.

This chain uses TRBV30 with TRBJ2-5; weak D call: TRBD1 (6 bases). Germline CDR1 and CDR2: GTSNPN and SVGIG (reference sequence). V dropped 5 bases and J dropped 2 bases, with 18 bases sitting between them. This CDR3 spans 15 amino acids. The CDR3 DNA is TGTGCCTGGGCTCCGGGACAAGGGCAGCAAGAGACCCAGTACTTC. Its protein is CAWAPGQGQQETQYF. The full variable domain, its missing parts supplied by reference TRBV30 and TRBJ2-5, is SQTIHQWPATLVQPVGSPLSLECTVEGTSNPNLYWYRQAAGRGLQLLFYSVGIGQISSEVPQNLSASRPQDRQFILSSKKLLLSDSGFYLCAWAPGQGQQETQYFGPGTRLLVL.

This chain links TRBV7-9 with TRBJ2-7, with 8 bases fitting TRBD2. The CDR3 has 15 amino acids. V lost 1 base, J lost 2 bases, and 4 bases stayed unmatched. Germline values: CDR1 SEHNR, CDR2 FQNEAQ (reference sequence). CDR3 amino acids: CASSLEAGVPYEQYF. CDR3 sequence (DNA): TGTGCCAGCAGCTTAGAAGCGGGAGTTCCCTACGAGCAGTACTTC. The full variable domain, its missing parts supplied by reference TRBV7-9 and TRBJ2-7, is DTGVSQNPRHKITKRGQNVTFRCDPISEHNRLYWYRQTLGQGPEFLTYFQNEAQLEKSRLLSDRFSAERPKGSFSTLEIQRTEQGDSAMYLCASSLEAGVPYEQYFGPGTRLTVT.

This clone has only one observation. The chain links TRBV10-3 to TRBJ2-7; 8 bases agree with TRBD2. With 2 bases clipped from V and 4 bases from J, the junction kept 7 bases outside the gene matches. CDR1 and CDR2 (germline): ENHRY, SYGVKD. The CDR3 has 15 amino acids. Here the CDR3 reads CAISEGLALLYEQYF. CDR3 nucleotide sequence: TGTGCCATCAGTGAGGGACTAGCATTATTATACGAGCAGTACTTC.

The chain uses TRBV27 and TRBJ2-1; 12 bases are a match to TRBD2. V lost 6 bases, J lost 1 base, and 10 bases stayed unmatched. CDR3 size: 18 residues. Per the germline V gene, CDR1 is MNHEY and CDR2 is SMNVEV (reference sequence). CDR3 bases: TGTGCCAGCAGATTAGGGACCCTAGCGGGGGGGTCCTACAATGAGCAGTTCTTC. Protein product: CASRLGTLAGGSYNEQFF.

The chain carries TRBV11-2 and TRBJ1-6; TRBD1 might be the D (6 bases). With 1 base removed from V and 6 bases from J, the gap between germline ends came to 13 bases. From germline, CDR1 is SGHAT and CDR2 FQNNGV. The CDR3 is made up of 16 amino acids. The CDR3 loop reads CASSLVGGTSNSPLHF. For the CDR3, the DNA is TGTGCCAGCAGCTTAGTTGGGGGGACAAGTAATTCACCCCTCCACTTT.

The V and J genes are TRBV2 and TRBJ2-7; TRBD1 or TRBD2 may be the D gene (5 bases each). Germline V gene lookup returns CDR1 SNHLY and CDR2 FYNNEI. The CDR3 is 16 amino acids. With 6 bases removed from V and 2 bases from J, the gap between germline ends came to 20 bases. CDR3 nucleotides: TGTGCCAGCAGCGACGTCGGCGGGCAGGGCCCCTACGAGCAGTACTTC. Translated, it gives CASSDVGGQGPYEQYF. Together with reference TRBV2 and TRBJ2-7, the CDR3 gives the full variable domain: EPEVTQTPSHQVTQMGQEVILRCVPISNHLYFYWYRQILGQKVEFLVSFYNNEISEKSEIFDDQFSVERPDGSNFTLKIRSTKLEDSAMYFCASSDVGGQGPYEQYFGPGTRLTVT.

The chain links TRBV6-5 to TRBJ1-2; 8 nucleotides agree with TRBD1. Germline CDR1 reads MNHEY; CDR2 reads SVGAGI. V shed 4 bases and J 8 bases; nucleotides not matched to a gene: 6. This CDR3 is 13 amino acids long. Here the CDR3 DNA reads TGTGCCAGCAGTTGGGACAGGTTCAGGGGCTACACCTTC. Translating it yields CASSWDRFRGYTF.

The V call is TRBV13, the J call TRBJ2-3; weak D call: TRBD2 (6 bases). V gave up 5 bases and J gave up 7 bases, with 13 bases separating them. Germline CDR1 reads PRHDT; CDR2 reads FYEKMQ (reference sequence). This CDR3 region has 13 residues. The CDR3 is CASSIAAGYTQYF. The DNA for the CDR3 is TGTGCCAGCAGCATTGCCGCGGGGTATACGCAGTATTTT.

The chain carries TRBV27 and TRBJ2-3; possibly TRBD1 for D (7 bases). Trimming took off 0 bases at V and 4 bases at J, with 14 bases between the two ends. Germline assignment: CDR1 MNHEY and CDR2 SMNVEV (reference sequence). CDR3 size: 16 residues. CDR3 in amino acids: CASSLSQGTRPDTQYF. The CDR3 region has the DNA TGTGCCAGCAGTTTATCACAGGGGACTCGTCCAGATACGCAGTATTTT.

V gene TRBV5-4 combines with J gene TRBJ2-7, with TRBD2 matching 7 bases. The J segment lost 1 base and the V segment lost 3 bases, leaving 10 bases of the junction unmatched. The CDR3 contains 16 residues. Germline V CDR1 and CDR2: SGHNT, YYREEE (reference sequence). As DNA, the CDR3 is TGTGCCAGCAGCTATTCATTTAACGGGGGGTCCTACGAGCAGTACTTC. It specifies CASSYSFNGGSYEQYF.

The CDR3 nucleotides read TGTGCCAGCAGTGAAGGACACCTGAACACCGGGGAGCTGTTTTTT. Protein product: CASSEGHLNTGELFF. The chain combines TRBV6-1 with TRBJ2-2; D unresolved. The CDR3 consists of 15 residues. The V gene lost 1 base and the J gene lost 1 base, with 7 bases spanning the gap. Germline lookup yields CDR1 MNHNS and CDR2 SASEGT.

The gene calls are TRBV28 and TRBJ2-5; TRBD2 is a possible D gene (5 bases). Germline V gives CDR1 MDHEN, CDR2 SYDVKM. The CDR3 is 13 residues long. Deletions cut 6 bases from V and 5 bases from J, with 13 bases between. The CDR3 DNA reads TGTGCCAGCAGCCAACCCGGGAAGGAGACCCAGTACTTC. Its translation: CASSQPGKETQYF.

The chain uses TRBV4-1 and TRBJ2-7; 10 nucleotides match TRBD1. Germline V lookup: CDR1 MGHRA, CDR2 YSYEKL. The CDR3 is made up of 15 amino acids. Trimming at V came to 1 base and at J to 7 bases, leaving 7 bases not matched to a gene. CDR3 sequence (DNA): TGCGCCAGCAGCCAAGTGGTGACAGGGGGCGGGGAGCAGTACTTC. Translation: CASSQVVTGGGEQYF.

The J gene is TRBJ2-2, the V gene TRBV2, with a weak D call TRBD1 (6 bases). The CDR3 length is 16 residues. V was shortened by 5 bases and J by 0 bases, with 13 bases between the two germline ends. Per germline, CDR1 SNHLY and CDR2 FYNNEI. The CDR3 here is CASSSSGAANTGELFF. CDR3 in DNA: TGTGCCAGCAGTTCGTCAGGGGCTGCGAACACCGGGGAGCTGTTTTTT.

The chain links TRBV30 to TRBJ2-7; D possibly corresponds to TRBD2 (5 bases). Germline-derived CDR1 and CDR2 are GTSNPN and SVGIG (reference sequence). This CDR3 has 20 amino acids. Trimming left V 4 bases short and J 1 base short, with 32 bases between. CDR3 nucleotides: TGTGCCTGGACTCGCGGGTGGGCTAAGGACTCCCCCCGCGGGTCCTACGAGCAGTACTTC. Translated, it gives CAWTRGWAKDSPRGSYEQYF.

This chain joins TRBV20-1 and TRBJ2-1; unclear D gene. From germline, CDR1 is DFQATT and CDR2 SNEGSKA (reference sequence). Trimming left V 4 bases short and J 7 bases short, with 8 bases between. The CDR3 contains 11 residues. The CDR3 DNA reads TGCAGTGCTAAGGTTGTGAATGAGCAGTTCTTC. Protein sequence: CSAKVVNEQFF.